Below are 30 T cell receptor beta chains sequenced from a single sample in a study of T-cell memory formation after mild COVID-19. TCRdb called the 5' RACE reads again in MiXCR, with one record for every CDR3 protein. The repertoire holds around 340,000 distinct CDR3 sequences, approximately 14% seen once, with 22% in the top ten. Sequences were obtained from PBMCs or a T cell subset sorted from them (not recorded which). Receptor source: a man aged 18 to 35 who had mild COVID-19 (a few samples of this study predate the infection). Cell type and time point are not known.

This rearrangement joins TRBV20-1 to TRBJ2-2; no firm D call. CDR3 size: 12 residues. Germline lookup yields CDR1 DFQATT and CDR2 SNEGSKA (reference sequence). The V gene lost 5 bases and the J gene lost 7 bases, with 11 bases spanning the gap. CDR3 sequence reads: CSAGTTGGELFF. In nucleotides, the CDR3 is TGCAGTGCTGGAACGACTGGCGGGGAGCTGTTTTTT.

This chain joins TRBV5-4 and TRBJ1-1; perhaps TRBD1 as D (5 bases). The CDR3 loop spans 12 amino acids. V gave up 2 bases and J gave up 6 bases, with 8 bases separating them. CDR1 SGHNT and CDR2 YYREEE come from the germline V gene (reference sequence). The CDR3 reads CASSLTGSEAFF. CDR3 DNA: TGTGCCAGCAGCTTAACAGGCTCTGAAGCTTTCTTT.

The genes are TRBV12-3 or TRBV12-4 and TRBJ2-1; tentatively, D is TRBD1 (6 bases). Trimming pared 6 bases from V and 10 bases from J, leaving 16 bases between. This CDR3 has 13 residues. The CDR3 reads CASSPGQPEEQFF. Here the CDR3 DNA reads TGTGCCAGCAGCCCTGGACAGCCCGAGGAGCAGTTCTTC.

This clonotype appeared a few times. Compared with germline, one end of the junction differs, possibly owing to a read error. The chain employs TRBV29-1 and TRBJ2-2; 7 bases are shared with TRBD1. The germline V gene has CDR1 SQVTM and CDR2 ANQGSEA. The CDR3 runs to 13 residues. The CDR3: CSVKDRDPGELFF. DNA for the CDR3: TGCAGCGTTAAAGACAGGGATCCCGGGGAGCTGTTTTTT.

This clonotype was seen a handful of times. The chain couples TRBV6-5 to TRBJ2-3; 9 nucleotides line up with TRBD2. Germline V gene sequence: CDR1 MNHEY, CDR2 SVGAGI. CDR3 size: 16 residues. The J segment lost 1 base and the V segment lost 5 bases, leaving 7 bases of the junction unmatched. The CDR3 reads CASSTPRTSGTDTQYF. CDR3 coding DNA: TGTGCCAGCAGTACCCCGAGGACTAGCGGCACAGATACGCAGTATTTT.

The chain joins TRBV28 to TRBJ2-7; unclear D gene. CDR1 is MDHEN, CDR2 SYDVKM, per germline. This CDR3 is 13 amino acids long. Trimming took 5 bases from V and 5 from J, leaving 13 bases between them. The CDR3 protein is CASSETARNEQYV. CDR3 DNA sequence: TGTGCCAGCAGTGAGACGGCGAGAAACGAGCAGTACGTC.

Ten or more counts support this clonotype. The chain carries TRBV6-5 and TRBJ2-2; possibly TRBD1 or TRBD2 for D (5 bases each). In germline, CDR1 is MNHEY, CDR2 SVGAGI. The CDR3 runs 15 residues. Trimming pared 4 bases from V and 3 bases from J, leaving 12 bases between. CDR3 sequence: CASSLGRIHTGELFF. The CDR3 DNA reads TGTGCCAGCAGTTTGGGACGGATCCACACCGGGGAGCTGTTTTTT.

The chain has TRBV5-1 and TRBJ2-7; TRBD2 might be the D (6 bases). V lost 4 bases and J 2 bases, leaving 10 bases between the germline ends. Germline V CDR1 and CDR2: SGHRS, YFSETQ. This CDR3 region has 13 residues. The CDR3 reads CASSGGTAYEQYF. The CDR3 bases are TGCGCCAGCAGCGGAGGGACGGCCTACGAGCAGTACTTC.

At least ten counts were recorded for this clonotype. This sequence joins TRBV4-3 and TRBJ2-1; perhaps TRBD2 as D (6 bases). Germline lookup yields CDR1 LGHNA and CDR2 YSLEER. The V gene lost 4 bases and the J gene lost 7 bases, with 14 bases spanning the gap. CDR3 length: 14 amino acids. The CDR3 spells CASSLDATSNEQFF. The CDR3 DNA reads TGCGCCAGCAGCCTCGACGCGACTAGTAATGAGCAGTTCTTC.

This clonotype turned up a few times. The J gene is TRBJ2-7, the V gene TRBV20-1, with D tentatively TRBD2 (6 bases). Per the germline V gene, CDR1 is DFQATT and CDR2 is SNEGSKA (reference sequence). This CDR3 has 15 amino acids. The germline V and J ends were trimmed by 2 bases and 2 bases, with 16 bases remaining between them. Here the CDR3 DNA reads TGCAGTGCTAGATCCCCTTGGGAGGAACCCTACGAGCAGTACTTC. Amino acid sequence: CSARSPWEEPYEQYF.

This clonotype was observed a few times. CDR3 DNA sequence: TGTGCCTGGAGTGGTACAGGGAAATATGGCTACACCTTC. It is translated as CAWSGTGKYGYTF. The chain joins TRBV30 to TRBJ1-2; the D gene is possibly TRBD1 (6 bases). Germline loops: CDR1 GTSNPN, CDR2 SVGIG (reference sequence). The V end was cut by 1 base, the J end by 5 bases, with 11 bases between. The CDR3 has 13 residues.

This chain links TRBV25-1 with TRBJ2-7, with a tentative D call TRBD2 (6 bases). This CDR3 is built from 12 residues. Germline CDR1 reads MGHDK; CDR2 reads SYGVNS. With 7 bases removed from V and 5 bases from J, the gap between germline ends came to 12 bases. This chain's CDR3 is CASTGEGNEQYF. CDR3 bases: TGTGCCAGCACGGGGGAAGGAAACGAGCAGTACTTC.

The rearrangement links TRBV18 to TRBJ2-1; perhaps D is TRBD1 or TRBD2 (5 bases each). This CDR3 is built from 14 residues. V shed 8 bases and J shed 4 bases, with 15 bases lying between them. The germline CDR1 and CDR2 sequences are KGHSH and LQKENI. CDR3 nucleotides: TGTGCCAGCCGAGGGGCCGGAATTTACAATGAGCAGTTCTTC. Amino acid sequence: CASRGAGIYNEQFF.

V is TRBV9 and J is TRBJ1-2, with a weak D call TRBD1 (5 bases). CDR3 length: 14 residues. Germline loops: CDR1 SGDLS, CDR2 YYNGEE. Trimming stripped 0 bases from V and 4 bases from J, with 10 bases between. CDR3 DNA sequence: TGTGCCAGCAGCGTAGTGCAGGGATCCTATGGCTACACCTTC. As protein: CASSVVQGSYGYTF.

There are a few counts of this clonotype. The rearrangement uses TRBV4-1 and TRBJ2-5; no clear D gene. The CDR3 has 14 amino acids. V lost 0 bases, J lost 2 bases, and 7 bases lay in between. Per the germline V gene, CDR1 is MGHRA and CDR2 is YSYEKL. CDR3 nucleotide sequence: TGCGCCAGCAGCCAAGAGGCAAGGCAAGAGACCCAGTACTTC. Protein product: CASSQEARQETQYF.

The table lists this clonotype with a few counts. The chain joins TRBV6-5 to TRBJ1-4; TRBD1 matches 8 bases. Germline CDR1 reads MNHEY; CDR2 reads SVGAGI. V lost 0 bases to trimming and J lost 7 bases; unmatched junction nucleotides: 10. This CDR3 is built from 17 residues. The CDR3 loop reads CASSYSRAGTGPEKLFF. The CDR3 DNA is TGTGCCAGCAGTTACTCGAGGGCCGGGACAGGTCCTGAAAAACTGTTTTTT.

This clonotype has just a few counts. This chain uses TRBV7-2 with TRBJ2-7; D unclear. Per the germline V gene, CDR1 is SGHTA and CDR2 is FQGNSA. The V and J ends lost 1 base and 7 bases respectively, with 11 bases between them. The CDR3 loop spans 13 amino acids. CDR3 DNA: TGTGCCAGCAGCTTAGTGGTGGAGTTGGAGCAGTACGTC. It is translated as CASSLVVELEQYV.

The V and J genes are TRBV12-3 or TRBV12-4 and TRBJ2-2; D gene unclear. V lost 3 bases and J 1 base, leaving 6 bases between the germline ends. This CDR3 comprises 14 residues. CDR3 region: CASSLKGNTGELFF. The CDR3 DNA follows: TGTGCCAGCAGTTTGAAGGGGAACACCGGGGAGCTGTTTTTT.

The chain employs TRBV4-3 and TRBJ1-2; D is ambiguous. Trimming stripped 0 bases from V and 2 bases from J, with 19 bases between. Germline V CDR1 and CDR2: LGHNA, YSLEER. This CDR3 comprises 18 residues. In DNA form, the CDR3 reads TGCGCCAGCAGCCAAGATCCCCTGCGACGGACGTGGAACTATGGCTACACCTTC. Translating it yields CASSQDPLRRTWNYGYTF.

V gene TRBV5-1 combines with J gene TRBJ2-5; the D is unclear. Trimming cost V 0 bases and J 6 bases, with 12 bases left between them. The CDR3 is made up of 14 amino acids. Germline loops: CDR1 SGHRS, CDR2 YFSETQ. The CDR3 DNA reads as TGCGCCAGCAGCTTGGCCGAAATCCCCAAGACCCAGTACTTC. As protein: CASSLAEIPKTQYF.

The sample holds a few counts of this clonotype. The rearrangement uses TRBV2 and TRBJ1-5; 7 bases are a match to TRBD1. Germline-derived CDR1 and CDR2 are SNHLY and FYNNEI. Trimming at V came to 6 bases and at J to 4 bases, leaving 9 bases not matched to a gene. The CDR3 has 15 residues. CDR3 bases: TGTGCCAGCAGCCTCGTGGGACAGCTTAATCAGCCCCAGCATTTT. Its protein product is CASSLVGQLNQPQHF.

This clonotype was recorded a few times. The chain uses TRBV12-3 or TRBV12-4 and TRBJ1-5, with TRBD1 as a possible D gene (5 bases). The CDR3 length is 13 residues. Trimming left V 3 bases short and J 11 bases short, with 14 bases between. CDR3 DNA sequence: TGTGCCAGCAGTTTCCCCGGGGCGCGGGCCCAGCATTTT. Translation gives CASSFPGARAQHF.

The sample holds a few counts of this clonotype. This chain links TRBV29-1 with TRBJ2-1; TRBD1 might be the D (5 bases). Germline loops: CDR1 SQVTM, CDR2 ANQGSEA. This CDR3 region has 15 residues. V gave up 0 bases and J gave up 3 bases, with 12 bases separating them. This CDR3 reads CSVEDLAGIYNEQFF. In nucleotides, the CDR3 is TGCAGCGTTGAAGATTTAGCAGGGATCTACAATGAGCAGTTCTTC.

The table lists this clonotype with many counts. This chain connects TRBV24-1 to TRBJ2-1; 8 nucleotides align to TRBD1. The ends lost 3 bases at V and 4 bases at J; junction bases unmatched: 10. The CDR3 totals 17 residues. Germline loops: CDR1 KGHDR, CDR2 SFDVKD. In DNA form, the CDR3 reads TGTGCCACCAGTGATATAACCCAGGGGGCAGATTACAATGAGCAGTTCTTC. Translating gives CATSDITQGADYNEQFF.

This clonotype was seen more than once but under ten times. The chain is built from TRBV12-5 and TRBJ1-1; D possibly corresponds to TRBD1 (6 bases). Germline CDR1 LGHNT, CDR2 FRNRAP. The CDR3 length is 14 residues. V lost 1 base, J lost 11 bases, and 17 bases lay in between. CDR3 sequence (DNA): TGTGCTAGTGGTTTGGGAGCCTCGACAGGCTACGCTTTCTTT. Its protein is CASGLGASTGYAFF.

The V and J genes are TRBV4-2 and TRBJ1-5, with D possibly being TRBD1 (6 bases). V was trimmed by 4 bases and J by 0 bases, leaving 10 bases between them. This CDR3 has 15 residues. Germline lookup yields CDR1 LGHNA and CDR2 YNFKEQ. For the CDR3, the DNA is TGTGCCAGCAGCCTGGACAGTTCTAGCAATCAGCCCCAGCATTTT. Residues: CASSLDSSSNQPQHF.

The V and J genes are TRBV9 and TRBJ2-3; tentative D call: TRBD2 (6 bases). Trimming took off 6 bases at V and 1 base at J, with 12 bases between the two ends. The germline V gene has CDR1 SGDLS and CDR2 YYNGEE. CDR3 size: 14 residues. As DNA, the CDR3 is TGTGCCAGCAACCCGGGACTGCGCACAGATACGCAGTATTTT. This codes for CASNPGLRTDTQYF.

This clonotype was counted a few times. The chain combines TRBV4-1 with TRBJ1-4, with TRBD1 matching over 7 bases. The CDR3 has 13 residues. Losses at the gene ends were 5 bases for V and 8 bases for J; bases not matched to a gene: 5. The germline gives CDR1 MGHRA, CDR2 YSYEKL. The CDR3 here is CASSDRVNEKLFF. The DNA for the CDR3 is TGCGCCAGCAGCGACAGGGTTAACGAAAAACTGTTTTTT.

The chain joins TRBV10-1 to TRBJ2-5; TRBD1 aligns across 7 bases. Trimming took 0 bases from V and 7 from J; bases not matched to a gene: 5. CDR1 and CDR2 from the germline V gene are WNHNN and SYGVQD (reference sequence). The CDR3 has 14 residues. CDR3 region: CASSESAPGGTQYF. CDR3 nucleotides: TGCGCCAGCAGTGAGTCCGCCCCAGGGGGGACCCAGTACTTC.

The sample holds a few counts of this clonotype. The rearrangement joins TRBV6-4 to TRBJ1-5; D is unclear. This CDR3 is 15 amino acids long. V lost 10 bases, J lost 2 bases, and 18 bases lay in between. The V gene's germline CDR1 is MRHNA and CDR2 SNTAGT. The CDR3 nucleotides read TGTGCCATCCCACCCCCGGGAGGACGCAATCAGCCCCAGCATTTT. Translating it yields CAIPPPGGRNQPQHF.